The entry below describes one T cell receptor beta chain. In the original processing: Amplification of reference gene primers provided the estimated nucleated cell counts. The assay was immunoSEQ multiplex PCR, and TCRdb's table has in-frame clones only and misses some. The D gene and trimming were derived from the DNA, and the V and J assignments and clone size from that table. The data show about 180,000 clones, 88% seen once. This entry comes from a study of blood T cell repertoires in COVID-19. As for the study in general: T cells, B-cell-depleted T cells, or PBMCs provided the cDNA or gDNA that served as material.

This CDR3 has 20 residues. Resolution of symptoms, clearance, or two negative PCRs was present in recovered Cohort 3 donors. The V and J genes are TRBV1 and TRBJ2-1; the DNA was not used to check the table's D call, TRBD2. TRBV1 is a known pseudogene. This sequence was found in a young woman who had recovered from COVID-19. Sequencing was performed on PBMCs or T cells enriched from blood (not recorded which). The chain's CDR3 is CTSSQVWSRERGIVPNEQFF. CDR3 nucleotide sequence: TGCACCAGCAGCCAAGTCTGGTCGCGGGAGAGGGGGATAGTCCCCAATGAGCAGTTCTTC.